This record looks at one TCR beta chain sequence and its context. This sample is part of a study of CD8+ T cells in alopecia areata. Study details: Treated individuals took tofacitinib by mouth, 5 to 10 mg twice daily. Severity of treated patients was scored by affected scalp percentage.

This CDR3 is built from 15 residues. The junction had 4 bases not matched to a gene; V was cut back by 1 base and J by 4 bases. The germline gives CDR1 LNHNV, CDR2 YYDKDF (reference sequence). RNA, once extracted, was reverse transcribed into cDNA for use as the sequencing template. This table comes from immunoSEQ multiplex PCR, and its TCRdb copy is limited to in-frame clones, with some not included. This sample has more than 150,000 clones; approximately 49% occur once, and the top ten carry over 9.5%. Treatment defined: oral pan-JAK inhibitor, 5-10 mg twice daily. J is TRBJ1-5 and V is TRBV15, with 7 bases lining up with TRBD1. This sample comprised CD8+ T cells sorted from blood, obtained at roughly week 53, from a patient treated with tofacitinib. This receptor was taken from a human donor with alopecia areata. CDR3 nucleotides: TGTGCCACCAGCAGAGGTGACAGGGAAAATCAGCCCCAGCATTTT. Translating it yields CATSRGDRENQPQHF.